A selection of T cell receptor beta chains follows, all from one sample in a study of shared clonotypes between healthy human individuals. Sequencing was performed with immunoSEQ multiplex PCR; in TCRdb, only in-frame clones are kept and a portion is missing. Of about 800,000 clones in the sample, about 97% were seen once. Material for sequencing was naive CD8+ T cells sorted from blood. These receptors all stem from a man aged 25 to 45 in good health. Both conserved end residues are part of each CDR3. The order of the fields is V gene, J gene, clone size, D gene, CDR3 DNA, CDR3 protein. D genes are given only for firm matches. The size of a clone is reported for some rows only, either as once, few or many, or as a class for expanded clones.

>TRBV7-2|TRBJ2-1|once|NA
TGTGCCAGCAGCATACGGAGCTACAATGAGCAGTTCTTC
CASSIRSYNEQFF
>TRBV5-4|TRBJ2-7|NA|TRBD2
TGTGCCAGCAGCCCGGGCGGGGGCGAGCAGTACTTC
CASSPGGGEQYF
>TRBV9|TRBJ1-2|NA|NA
TGTGCCAGCAGCCCTCGCCTTTGGGGGCTGAGCTATGGCTACACCTTC
CASSPRLWGLSYGYTF
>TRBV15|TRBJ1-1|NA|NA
TGTGCCACCAGTCCCCCGGGTAGGTCGAACACTGAAGCTTTCTTT
CATSPPGRSNTEAFF
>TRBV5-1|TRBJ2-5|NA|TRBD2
TGCGCCAGCAGACAAGCGGGAGGGCCCCAAGAGACCCAGTACTTC
CASRQAGGPQETQYF
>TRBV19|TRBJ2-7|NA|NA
TGTGCCAGTAGTCCGGCTAGGAGCTCCTACGAGCAGTACTTC
CASSPARSSYEQYF
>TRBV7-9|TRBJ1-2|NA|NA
TGTGCCAGCAGCTTAGCGGTCGCAGCGGAAGGCTACACCTTC
CASSLAVAAEGYTF
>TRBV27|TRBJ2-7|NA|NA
TGTGCCAGCAGTTTGGACAGTTCCCCCTACGAGCAGTACTTC
CASSLDSSPYEQYF
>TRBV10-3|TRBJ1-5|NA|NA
TGTGCCATCAGTGAGAGGGCAGTTTCAGGGCCCCAGCATTTT
CAISERAVSGPQHF
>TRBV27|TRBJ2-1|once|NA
TGTGCCAGCAGTTTGGGTGGCCACCCGGGGAATGAGCAGTTCTTC
CASSLGGHPGNEQFF
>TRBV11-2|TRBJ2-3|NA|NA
TGTGCCAGCAGCTCCCTAGAGGGGACTTCATGGCCCACAGATACGCAGTATTTT
CASSSLEGTSWPTDTQYF
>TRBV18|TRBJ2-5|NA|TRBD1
TGTGCCAGCTCACCACAAAAGCGACAGGGGATGGTTGGAGGAGAGACCCAGTACTTC
CASSPQKRQGMVGGETQYF
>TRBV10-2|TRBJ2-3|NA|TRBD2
TGCGCCAGCAAACAAGCGGGACGCACAGATACGCAGTATTTT
CASKQAGRTDTQYF
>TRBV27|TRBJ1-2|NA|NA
TGTGCCAGCAGTGCGGGCGGGCGTAACTATGGCTACACCTTC
CASSAGGRNYGYTF